The rows below give T cell receptor beta chains drawn from one sample of a study of graft-versus-host responses after intestinal transplantation. The data were produced by immunoSEQ multiplex PCR, yet TCRdb's version contains in-frame clones alone and is incomplete. This table holds some 130,000 clones, approximately 90% found once. The antigens of these receptors remain unknown. The sample was unstimulated CD4+ T cells sorted from spleen or lymph node cells, taken before intestinal transplant. These receptors were collected from a human donor who received an intestinal transplant. Each CDR3 is given with its conserved first and last residue.

>16|TRBV4-1
CASSQEWSLFTGELFF
>12|TRBV5-6
CASSLGGIRAFF
>10|TRBV20-1
CSGDQETQYF
>15|TRBV6-6
CASSSYRGSNTEAFF
>14|TRBV2
CASSASGNTGELFF
>19|TRBV6-4
CASSHRDRGIVSSGNTIYF
>15|TRBV6-1
CASSEAWSSGEKLFF
>16|TRBV6-1
CASSGRDRTITDTQYF
>16|TRBV4-2
CASSQAGRASQETQYF
>14|TRBV19
CASSIDGPNQPQHF
>16|TRBV4-2
CASSQGSYSGANVLTF